This record covers a single T cell receptor beta chain. Clones were read by immunoSEQ multiplex PCR, and TCRdb kept only the in-frame ones, dropping some. The sample carries over 120,000 clones, about 76% recorded once. This entry is derived from a study of blood T cell repertoires in COVID-19. Study summary: Acute-phase and convalescent COVID-19 samples originated in the United States, Italy and Spain. Nucleic acid was either cDNA or gDNA, and it came from T cells, B-cell-depleted T cells, or PBMCs.

V lost 2 bases and J 5 bases, leaving 11 bases between the germline ends. Germline CDR1 SGDLS, CDR2 YYNGEE. This CDR3 contains 13 residues. The sequence was obtained from a woman in her 70s with COVID-19, enrolled during active disease. This rearrangement joins TRBV9 to TRBJ2-7; no clear D. The sample taken for sequencing was peripheral blood. In DNA, the CDR3 is TGTGCCAGCAGCGTGAGCCAAGATCACGAGCAGTACTTC. It codes for CASSVSQDHEQYF.